Presented here are 27 T cell receptor beta chains from one specimen sequenced in a study of blood T cell repertoires in COVID-19 (dated by TCRdb to the early 2020s). Library generation was performed with the immunoSEQ multiplex PCR assay. This immuneACCESS table, as held by TCRdb, lists in-frame sequences with V and J called but not all clones. Of the missing ones, under half trace to an unresolved V gene in checked studies; the others have no known cause. For this sample the table gives tens of thousands of clones, of which more than 70% were detected only once. The ten top clones hold roughly an eighth of the sample. Sample: peripheral blood. All receptors come from a human donor with active COVID-19. The donor label of this sample is uncertain.

The J gene is TRBJ2-5, the V gene TRBV9; D possibly corresponds to TRBD2 (7 bases). The length of the CDR3 is 15 residues. V gave up 4 bases and J gave up 5 bases, with 18 bases separating them. Germline V CDR1 and CDR2: SGDLS, YYNGEE. The CDR3 bases are TGTGCCAGCAGCCCCGCCGGGGGGCTGAAGGAGACCCAGTACTTC. Protein product: CASSPAGGLKETQYF.

The gene calls are TRBV12-3 or TRBV12-4 and TRBJ1-2, with TRBD1 matching over 8 bases. With 7 bases clipped from V and 4 bases from J, the junction kept 5 bases outside the gene matches. CDR3 length: 13 amino acids. The CDR3 region is CASTLTGAYGYTF. Here the CDR3 DNA reads TGTGCCAGCACTTTGACAGGGGCCTATGGCTACACCTTC.

This chain connects TRBV18 to TRBJ1-1, with D hard to call. This CDR3 is 12 amino acids long. The germline V gene encodes CDR1 KGHSH and CDR2 LQKENI. Trimming shortened V by 6 bases and J by 8 bases, and 13 bases separated the two germline ends. The CDR3 DNA reads as TGTGCCAGCTCGCGGCTCGGCGGGGAAGCTTTCTTT. Residues: CASSRLGGEAFF.

The V call is TRBV5-5, the J call TRBJ1-1; D gene uncertain. V lost 3 bases to trimming and J lost 1 base, with 13 bases between them. CDR3 length: 15 residues. From germline, CDR1 is SGHKS and CDR2 YYEKEE (reference sequence). CDR3: CASSSSTNRNTEAFF. Here the CDR3 DNA reads TGTGCCAGCAGCTCCAGCACCAACAGGAACACTGAAGCTTTCTTT. Looking up the rest from reference TRBV5-5 and TRBJ1-1 gives the full variable domain: DAGVTQSPTHLIKTRGQQVTLRCSPISGHKSVSWYQQVLGQGPQFIFQYYEKEERGRGNFPDRFSARQFPNYSSELNVNALLLGDSALYLCASSSSTNRNTEAFFGQGTRLTVV.

The rearrangement links TRBV4-2 to TRBJ1-4, with TRBD1 matching over 9 bases. J gave up 7 bases and V 3 bases, and 3 bases lay outside the gene matches. Per the germline V gene, CDR1 is LGHNA and CDR2 is YNFKEQ. This CDR3 is 14 amino acids long. CDR3 protein: CASSQGQGAEKLFF. As DNA, the CDR3 is TGTGCCAGCAGCCAGGGACAGGGAGCTGAAAAACTGTTTTTT.

V and J are TRBV10-3 and TRBJ2-1; D gene ambiguous. V was shortened by 6 bases and J by 5 bases, with 11 bases between the two germline ends. The V gene's germline CDR1 is ENHRY and CDR2 SYGVKD. CDR3 size: 13 residues. CDR3 residues: CAISPGGHNEQFF. CDR3 DNA: TGTGCCATCAGCCCCGGCGGCCACAATGAGCAGTTCTTC.

The chain is built from TRBV3-1 (or the pseudogene TRBV3-2) and TRBJ2-3, with a possible D match to TRBD1 (5 bases). The germline V gene encodes CDR1 LGHDT and CDR2 YNNKEL (reference sequence). V was pared by 0 bases and J by 3 bases, with 16 bases between. The CDR3 has 17 residues. For the CDR3, the DNA is TGTGCCAGCAGCCAAGACGACAGAGTTGAATTAACAGATACGCAGTATTTT. Translation: CASSQDDRVELTDTQYF.

This clone was seen just once. The chain joins TRBV4-1 to TRBJ2-1, with 8 bases lining up with TRBD2. J gave up 0 bases and V 6 bases, and 7 bases lay outside the gene matches. The germline V gene has CDR1 MGHRA and CDR2 YSYEKL. This CDR3 is built from 16 residues. In DNA form, the CDR3 reads TGCGCCAGCAGAGCGAGCGGGGGAAGCTCCTACAATGAGCAGTTCTTC. It encodes CASRASGGSSYNEQFF.

CDR3 residues: CASSLLPRGLNTEAFF. For the CDR3, the DNA is TGTGCCAGCAGCTTGTTGCCCAGGGGATTGAACACTGAAGCTTTCTTT. The chain combines TRBV5-6 with TRBJ1-1, with TRBD1 as a possible D gene (6 bases). Germline values: CDR1 SGHDT, CDR2 YYEEEE. The CDR3 spans 16 residues. Trimming took 1 base from V and 0 from J, leaving 13 bases between them.

The V and J genes are TRBV28 and TRBJ1-2; 7 bases match TRBD1. J lost 4 bases, V lost 5 bases, and 13 bases had no gene match. Germline assignment: CDR1 MDHEN and CDR2 SYDVKM. This CDR3 contains 16 residues. CDR3 sequence (DNA): TGTGCCAGCAGTAGCCACTCCCGGGACAGCTTCTATGGCTACACCTTC. This encodes CASSSHSRDSFYGYTF.

The V and J genes are TRBV5-4 and TRBJ2-2; TRBD1 matches at 8 bases. The CDR3 spans 16 residues. The V segment lost 0 bases and the J segment 4 bases; nucleotides outside the gene matches: 5. The V gene's germline CDR1 is SGHNT and CDR2 YYREEE (reference sequence). Here the CDR3 DNA reads TGTGCCAGCAGCTTGGGACAGGGGTATGGCACCGGGGAGCTGTTTTTT. Translating gives CASSLGQGYGTGELFF.

This sequence joins TRBV10-3 and TRBJ1-5; 8 nucleotides line up with TRBD1. V was clipped by 6 bases and J by 3 bases; unmatched bases: 4. CDR1 ENHRY and CDR2 SYGVKD come from the germline V gene. The CDR3 sequence is 14 residues long. The CDR3 reads CAIRGTGANQPQHF. The CDR3 DNA sequence: TGTGCCATCAGAGGGACAGGTGCCAATCAGCCCCAGCATTTT.

This chain links TRBV5-4 with TRBJ1-2; the D gene is possibly TRBD1 (6 bases). CDR3 length: 13 residues. Trimming cost V 4 bases and J 4 bases, with 11 bases left between them. Germline CDR1 and CDR2: SGHNT and YYREEE (reference sequence). The CDR3 loop reads CASSDQGSYGYTF. CDR3 nucleotides: TGTGCCAGCAGCGATCAGGGGTCCTATGGCTACACCTTC.

The rearrangement links TRBV11-1 to TRBJ1-3; the D gene is possibly TRBD1 (6 bases). This CDR3 region has 13 residues. In germline, CDR1 is SGHAT, CDR2 FQDESV (reference sequence). Trimming took off 4 bases at V and 4 bases at J, with 8 bases between the two ends. CDR3 bases: TGTGCCAGCAGCTCCGGACAGGGAAACACCATATATTTT. As protein: CASSSGQGNTIYF.

As concerns this clone: The junction and the germline gene differ at one end; a read error may be behind it. The V and J genes are TRBV13 and TRBJ2-3; no clear D. Germline V gene sequence: CDR1 PRHDT, CDR2 FYEKMQ (reference sequence). The CDR3 is 13 residues long. DNA of the CDR3: TGTGCCAGCAGCCTAGGCGCGTTGGATACGCAGTATTTT. This gives the protein CASSLGALDTQYF.

This rearrangement joins TRBV10-3 to TRBJ2-5; perhaps TRBD1 as D (5 bases). Germline V gene data show CDR1 as ENHRY and CDR2 as SYGVKD. The V and J ends lost 3 bases and 4 bases respectively, with 36 bases between them. This CDR3 is 22 amino acids long. CDR3 in DNA: TGTGCCATCAGTGACGACCTAGAGTACAGACAGCACCTCACGGCGCAGGCAGAGACCCAGTACTTC. Translated: CAISDDLEYRQHLTAQAETQYF.

The chain recombines TRBV2 with TRBJ2-2; 7 nucleotides line up with TRBD1. The CDR3 sequence is 16 residues long. CDR1 SNHLY and CDR2 FYNNEI come from the germline V gene. Trimming cost V 5 bases and J 0 bases; bases outside gene matches: 6. CDR3 region: CASSPIRGTNTGELFF. The CDR3 DNA is TGTGCCAGCAGTCCGATCAGGGGGACGAACACCGGGGAGCTGTTTTTT.

The chain recombines TRBV5-6 with TRBJ1-4; a weak D match, TRBD1 (5 bases). Trimming removed 6 bases from V and 5 bases from J, with 17 bases in between. The CDR3 has 15 amino acids. In germline, CDR1 is SGHDT, CDR2 YYEEEE. The chain's CDR3 is CASNPTRGRNEKLFF. As DNA, the CDR3 is TGTGCCAGCAACCCAACAAGGGGTCGGAATGAAAAACTGTTTTTT.

V and J are TRBV2 and TRBJ2-1; 8 nucleotides agree with TRBD2. Germline CDR1 reads SNHLY; CDR2 reads FYNNEI. The CDR3 has 13 amino acids. Trimming cost V 11 bases and J 4 bases; bases outside gene matches: 7. CDR3 bases: TGTGCCGTAAGAGCGGGGGAGTACAATGAGCAGTTCTTC. Translated, it gives CAVRAGEYNEQFF. The whole variable domain, filled in from reference TRBV2 and TRBJ2-1, reads EPEVTQTPSHQVTQMGQEVILRCVPISNHLYFYWYRQILGQKVEFLVSFYNNEISEKSEIFDDQFSVERPDGSNFTLKIRSTKLEDSAMYFCAVRAGEYNEQFFGPGTRLTVL.

The CDR3 protein is CASSLRGRSLAFF. The CDR3 DNA reads TGTGCCAGCAGCTTAAGGGGGCGATCGTTAGCTTTCTTT. The chain is built from TRBV5-4 and TRBJ1-1, with 7 bases matching TRBD1. CDR1 is SGHNT, CDR2 YYREEE, per germline (reference sequence). The trim removed 2 bases at V and 10 bases at J, leaving 8 bases unmatched. This CDR3 is 13 amino acids long.

This chain uses TRBV7-2 with TRBJ2-5; D possibly corresponds to TRBD2 (6 bases). The CDR3 totals 14 residues. V dropped 3 bases and J dropped 2 bases, with 10 bases sitting between them. CDR1 SGHTA and CDR2 FQGNSA come from the germline V gene. As DNA, the CDR3 is TGTGCCAGCAGCTTGGTACGGGGGCAAGAGACCCAGTACTTC. Amino acids: CASSLVRGQETQYF.

The chain recombines TRBV7-8 with TRBJ2-7; D call uncertain. The CDR3 has 12 residues. The V gene lost 3 bases and the J gene lost 3 bases, with 6 bases spanning the gap. Germline values: CDR1 SGHVS, CDR2 FQNEAQ. The CDR3 spells CASSLALYEQYF. The CDR3 coding sequence is TGTGCCAGCAGCTTGGCCCTCTACGAGCAGTACTTC.

V usage is TRBV6-8 and J usage is TRBJ2-7; 7 bases fit TRBD2. The ends lost 7 bases at V and 0 bases at J; junction bases unmatched: 6. Germline CDR1 reads MNHGY; CDR2 reads SAAAGT. CDR3 length: 14 residues. The DNA of the CDR3 is TGTGCCAGCAAAGTTTCGGGGGGCTCCTACGAGCAGTACTTC. The encoded protein is CASKVSGGSYEQYF.

The chain joins TRBV19 to TRBJ2-4, with TRBD1 identical over 7 bases. This CDR3 contains 17 residues. V shed 0 bases and J 0 bases; nucleotides not matched to a gene: 5. Germline V gives CDR1 LNHDA, CDR2 SQIVND (reference sequence). CDR3 protein: CASSIEGDSKAKNIQYF. The DNA for the CDR3 is TGTGCCAGTAGTATAGAGGGGGACAGCAAAGCCAAAAACATTCAGTACTTC.

V is TRBV2 and J is TRBJ1-6; 7 positions match TRBD1. Germline values: CDR1 SNHLY, CDR2 FYNNEI. The trim removed 5 bases at V and 9 bases at J, leaving 4 bases unmatched. The CDR3 covers 13 residues. CDR3 bases: TGTGCCAGCAGTAAGCAGGGGGGTTCACCCCTCCACTTT. It encodes CASSKQGGSPLHF.

This clone was seen a few times. This rearrangement joins TRBV7-9 to TRBJ2-7; 7 nucleotides line up with TRBD1. The CDR3 spans 15 residues. Trimming removed 5 bases from V and 0 bases from J; junction bases left unmatched: 7. Looked up from germline, CDR1 is SEHNR and CDR2 is FQNEAQ (reference sequence). In DNA form, the CDR3 reads TGTGCCAGCAGCCCCGACAGGGCCCGCTCCTACGAGCAGTACTTC. It is translated as CASSPDRARSYEQYF.

This rearrangement joins TRBV6-5 to TRBJ1-1; D remains unclear. In germline, CDR1 is MNHEY, CDR2 SVGAGI. Trimming cost V 7 bases and J 5 bases, with 14 bases left between them. The CDR3 extends over 13 amino acids. The CDR3 sequence is CASTDPQRTEAFF. CDR3 in DNA: TGTGCCAGCACCGACCCCCAGAGGACTGAAGCTTTCTTT.